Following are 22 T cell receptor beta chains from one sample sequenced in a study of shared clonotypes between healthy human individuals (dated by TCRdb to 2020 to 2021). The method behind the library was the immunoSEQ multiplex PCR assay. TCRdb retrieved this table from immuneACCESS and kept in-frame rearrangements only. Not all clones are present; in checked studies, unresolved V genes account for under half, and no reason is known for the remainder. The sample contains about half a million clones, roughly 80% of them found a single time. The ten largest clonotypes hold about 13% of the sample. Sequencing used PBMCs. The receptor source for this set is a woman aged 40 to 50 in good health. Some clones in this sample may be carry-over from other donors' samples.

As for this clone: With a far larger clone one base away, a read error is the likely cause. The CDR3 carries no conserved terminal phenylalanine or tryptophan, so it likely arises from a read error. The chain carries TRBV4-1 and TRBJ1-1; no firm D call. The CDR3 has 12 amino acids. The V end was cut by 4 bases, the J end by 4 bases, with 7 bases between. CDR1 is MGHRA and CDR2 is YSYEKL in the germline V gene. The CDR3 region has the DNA TGCGCCAGCAGCCTCCCCGGCACTGAAGCTTTCCTT. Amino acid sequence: CASSLPGTEAFL.

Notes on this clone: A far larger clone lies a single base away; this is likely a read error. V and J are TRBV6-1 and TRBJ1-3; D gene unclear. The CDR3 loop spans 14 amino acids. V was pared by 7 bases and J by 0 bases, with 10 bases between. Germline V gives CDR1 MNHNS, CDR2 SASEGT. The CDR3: CASKDDHSGNTIYF. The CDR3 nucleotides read TGTGCCAGCAAGGACGACCACTCTGGAAACACCATATATTTT.

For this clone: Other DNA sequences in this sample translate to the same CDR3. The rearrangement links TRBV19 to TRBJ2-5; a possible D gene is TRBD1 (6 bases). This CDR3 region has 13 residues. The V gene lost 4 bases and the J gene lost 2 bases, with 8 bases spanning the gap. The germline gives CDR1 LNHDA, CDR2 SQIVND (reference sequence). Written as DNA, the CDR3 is TGTGCCAGTAGTACCGGGACACAAGAGACCCAGTACTTC. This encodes CASSTGTQETQYF.

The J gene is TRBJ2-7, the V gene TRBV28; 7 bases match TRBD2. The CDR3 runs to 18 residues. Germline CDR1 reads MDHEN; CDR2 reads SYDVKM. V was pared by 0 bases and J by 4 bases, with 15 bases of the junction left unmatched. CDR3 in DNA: TGTGCCAGCAGTTTATGGCCCGGGGGGAGGGCAAAGGGATACGAGCAGTACTTC. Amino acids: CASSLWPGGRAKGYEQYF.

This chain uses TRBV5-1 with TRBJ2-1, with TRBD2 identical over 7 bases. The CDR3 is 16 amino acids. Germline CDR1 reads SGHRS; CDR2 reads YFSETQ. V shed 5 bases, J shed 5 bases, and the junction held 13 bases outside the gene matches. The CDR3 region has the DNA TGCGCCAGCAGACGCCAACCATCTAGCGGCGACAATGAGCAGTTCTTC. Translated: CASRRQPSSGDNEQFF. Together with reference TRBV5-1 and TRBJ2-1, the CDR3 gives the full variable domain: KAGVTQTPRYLIKTRGQQVTLSCSPISGHRSVSWYQQTPGQGLQFLFEYFSETQRNKGNFPGRFSGRQFSNSRSEMNVSTLELGDSALYLCASRRQPSSGDNEQFFGPGTRLTVL.

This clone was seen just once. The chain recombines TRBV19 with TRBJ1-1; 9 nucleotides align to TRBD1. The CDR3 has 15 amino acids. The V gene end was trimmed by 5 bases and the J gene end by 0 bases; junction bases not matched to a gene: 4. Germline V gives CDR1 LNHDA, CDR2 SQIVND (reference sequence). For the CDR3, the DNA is TGTGCCAGTAGTGGGGGACAGGGCGTGAACACTGAAGCTTTCTTT. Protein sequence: CASSGGQGVNTEAFF.

The CDR3: CASSEQKGTGANVLTF. The CDR3 bases are TGTGCCAGCAGCGAACAAAAAGGCACTGGGGCCAACGTCCTGACTTTC. This chain connects TRBV7-3 to TRBJ2-6; D is uncertain. Trimming shortened V by 5 bases and J by 2 bases, and 13 bases separated the two germline ends. CDR3 length: 16 residues. Germline values: CDR1 SGHTA, CDR2 FQGTGA.

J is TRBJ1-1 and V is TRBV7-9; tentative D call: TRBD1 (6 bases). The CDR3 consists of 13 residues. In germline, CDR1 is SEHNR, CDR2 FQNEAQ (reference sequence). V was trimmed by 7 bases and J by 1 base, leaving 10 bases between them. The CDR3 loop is CASTTRGNTEAFF. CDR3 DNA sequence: TGTGCCAGCACTACCAGGGGGAACACTGAAGCTTTCTTT.

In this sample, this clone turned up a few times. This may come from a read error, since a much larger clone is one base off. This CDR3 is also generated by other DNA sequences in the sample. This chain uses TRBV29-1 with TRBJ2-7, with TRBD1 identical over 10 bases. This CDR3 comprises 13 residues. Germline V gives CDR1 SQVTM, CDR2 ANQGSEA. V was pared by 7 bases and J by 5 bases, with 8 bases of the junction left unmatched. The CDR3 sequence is CSGGDRGPNEQYF. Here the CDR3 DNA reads TGCAGCGGGGGAGACAGGGGGCCCAACGAGCAGTACTTC.

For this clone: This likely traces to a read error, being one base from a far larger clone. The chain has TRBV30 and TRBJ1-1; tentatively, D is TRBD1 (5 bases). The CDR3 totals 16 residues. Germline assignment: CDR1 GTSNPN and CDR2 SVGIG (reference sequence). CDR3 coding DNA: TGTGTCTGGAGTAATTCCAGGGTTAGGCCGAACACTGAAGCTTTCTTT. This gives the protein CVWSNSRVRPNTEAFF.

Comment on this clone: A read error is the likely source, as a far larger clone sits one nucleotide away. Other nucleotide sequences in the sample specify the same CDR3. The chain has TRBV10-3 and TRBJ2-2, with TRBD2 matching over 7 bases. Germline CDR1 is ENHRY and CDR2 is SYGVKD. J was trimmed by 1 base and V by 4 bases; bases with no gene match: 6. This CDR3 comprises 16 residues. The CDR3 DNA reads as TGTGCCATCAGTGTCTCAGGGACTATGAACACCGGGGAGCTGTTTTTT. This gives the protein CAISVSGTMNTGELFF.

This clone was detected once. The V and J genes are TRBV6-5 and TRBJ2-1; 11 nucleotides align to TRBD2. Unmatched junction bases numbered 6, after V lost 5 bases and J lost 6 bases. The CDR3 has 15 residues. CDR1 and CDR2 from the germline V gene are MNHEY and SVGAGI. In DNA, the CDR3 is TGTGCCAGCAGTCAACTAGCGGGAGCTCCCAATGAGCAGTTCTTC. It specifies CASSQLAGAPNEQFF.

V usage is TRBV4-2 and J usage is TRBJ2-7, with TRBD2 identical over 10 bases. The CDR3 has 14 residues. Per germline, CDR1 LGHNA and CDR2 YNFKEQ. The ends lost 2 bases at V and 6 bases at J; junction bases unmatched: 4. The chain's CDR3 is CASSQLAGESEQYF. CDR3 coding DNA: TGTGCCAGCAGCCAACTAGCGGGAGAATCCGAGCAGTACTTC.

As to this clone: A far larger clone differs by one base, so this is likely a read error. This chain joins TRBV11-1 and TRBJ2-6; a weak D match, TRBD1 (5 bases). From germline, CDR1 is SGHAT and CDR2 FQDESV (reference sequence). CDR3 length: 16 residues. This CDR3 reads CAISPGQGNGANVLTF. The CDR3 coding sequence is TGTGCCATCAGCCCGGGCCAGGGTAATGGGGCCAACGTCCTGACTTTC.

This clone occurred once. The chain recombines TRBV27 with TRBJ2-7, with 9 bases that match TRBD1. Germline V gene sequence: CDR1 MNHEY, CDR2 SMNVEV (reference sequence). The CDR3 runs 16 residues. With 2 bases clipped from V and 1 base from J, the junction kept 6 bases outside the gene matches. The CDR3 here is CASSLNGDRASYEQYF. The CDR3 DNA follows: TGTGCCAGCAGTTTAAATGGGGACAGGGCTTCCTACGAGCAGTACTTC.

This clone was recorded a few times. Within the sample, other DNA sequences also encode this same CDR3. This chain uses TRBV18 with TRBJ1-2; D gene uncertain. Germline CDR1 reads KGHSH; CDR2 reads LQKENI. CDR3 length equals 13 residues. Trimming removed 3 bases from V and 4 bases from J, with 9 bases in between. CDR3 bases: TGTGCCAGCTCACCCGATGGTAGCTATGGCTACACCTTC. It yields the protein CASSPDGSYGYTF. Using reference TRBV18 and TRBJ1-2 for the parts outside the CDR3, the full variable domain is NAGVMQNPRHLVRRRGQEARLRCSPMKGHSHVYWYRQLPEEGLKFMVYLQKENIIDESGMPKERFSAEFPKEGPSILRIQQVVRGDSAAYFCASSPDGSYGYTFGSGTRLTVV.

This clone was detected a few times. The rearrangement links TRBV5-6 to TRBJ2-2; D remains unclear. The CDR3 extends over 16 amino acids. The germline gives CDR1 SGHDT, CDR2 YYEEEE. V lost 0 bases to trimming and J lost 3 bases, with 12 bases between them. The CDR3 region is CASSLVEFGDTGELFF. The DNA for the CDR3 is TGTGCCAGCAGCTTGGTTGAGTTTGGGGACACCGGGGAGCTGTTTTTT.

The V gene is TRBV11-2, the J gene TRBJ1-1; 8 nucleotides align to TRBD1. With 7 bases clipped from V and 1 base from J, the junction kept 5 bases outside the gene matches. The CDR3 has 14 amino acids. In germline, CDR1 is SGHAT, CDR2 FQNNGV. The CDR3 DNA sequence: TGTGCCAGCATCCCGGGACAGGCGAACACTGAAGCTTTCTTT. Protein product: CASIPGQANTEAFF.

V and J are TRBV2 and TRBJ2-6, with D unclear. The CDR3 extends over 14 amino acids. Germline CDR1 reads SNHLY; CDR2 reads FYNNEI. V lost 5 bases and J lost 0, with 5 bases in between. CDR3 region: CASSQNSGANVLTF. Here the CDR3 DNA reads TGTGCCAGCAGTCAGAACTCTGGGGCCAACGTCCTGACTTTC.

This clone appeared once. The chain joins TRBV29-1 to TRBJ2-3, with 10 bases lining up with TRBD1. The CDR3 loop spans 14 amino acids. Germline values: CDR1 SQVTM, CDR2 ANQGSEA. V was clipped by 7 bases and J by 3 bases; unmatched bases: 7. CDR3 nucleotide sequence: TGCAGCGCTTGGGACAGGGGTATGACAGATACGCAGTATTTT. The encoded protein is CSAWDRGMTDTQYF.

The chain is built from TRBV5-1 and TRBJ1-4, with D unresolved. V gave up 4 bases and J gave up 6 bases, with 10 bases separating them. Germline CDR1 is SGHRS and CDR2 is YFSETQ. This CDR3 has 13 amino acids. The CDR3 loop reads CASSLRVDEKLFF. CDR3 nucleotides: TGCGCCAGCAGCCTTCGGGTTGATGAAAAACTGTTTTTT. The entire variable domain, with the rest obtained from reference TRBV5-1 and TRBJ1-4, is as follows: KAGVTQTPRYLIKTRGQQVTLSCSPISGHRSVSWYQQTPGQGLQFLFEYFSETQRNKGNFPGRFSGRQFSNSRSEMNVSTLELGDSALYLCASSLRVDEKLFFGSGTQLSVL.

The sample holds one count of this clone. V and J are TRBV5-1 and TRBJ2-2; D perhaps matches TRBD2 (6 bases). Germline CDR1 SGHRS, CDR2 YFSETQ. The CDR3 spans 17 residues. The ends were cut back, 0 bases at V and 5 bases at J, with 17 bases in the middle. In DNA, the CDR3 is TGCGCCAGCAGCTTGGCCGGGGGAGCCAGAACGACCGGGGAGCTGTTTTTT. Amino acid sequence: CASSLAGGARTTGELFF.